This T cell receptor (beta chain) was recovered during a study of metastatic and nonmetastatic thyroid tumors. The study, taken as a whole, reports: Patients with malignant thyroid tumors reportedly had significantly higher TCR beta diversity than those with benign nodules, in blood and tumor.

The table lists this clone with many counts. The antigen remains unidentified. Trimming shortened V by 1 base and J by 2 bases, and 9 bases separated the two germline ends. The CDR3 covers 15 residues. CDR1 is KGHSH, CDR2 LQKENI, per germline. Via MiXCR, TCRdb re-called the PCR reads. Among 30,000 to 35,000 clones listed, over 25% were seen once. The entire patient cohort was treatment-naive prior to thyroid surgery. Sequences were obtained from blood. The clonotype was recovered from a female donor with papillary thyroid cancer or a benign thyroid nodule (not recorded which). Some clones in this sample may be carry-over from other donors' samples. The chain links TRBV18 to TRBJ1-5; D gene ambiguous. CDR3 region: CASSPLGVGNQPQHF. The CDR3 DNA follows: TGTGCCAGCTCACCACTTGGAGTCGGCAATCAGCCCCAGCATTTT.